This TCR beta chain was obtained from a study of T cell repertoires in ileal Crohn's disease. Background on the study: Postoperative therapy was given to about half: 11 thiopurines, about 19 anti-TNF agents.

This sample's time point: neoterminal ileum biopsy at postoperative endoscopy, about 6 months after surgery. Sequenced by immunoSEQ multiplex PCR; TCRdb stores in-frame clones only, minus some. The data contain more than 15,000 clones, over 60% of them seen just once; the ten biggest clones take up less than 5%. Study observations and caveats: High-frequency clones were more common in sorted CD8 than CD4 cells.

The table lists this clone with a few counts. Its target is unknown. This CDR3 is 15 amino acids long. Germline V gene data show CDR1 as SEHNR and CDR2 as FQNEAQ (reference sequence). V was clipped by 1 base and J by 1 base; unmatched bases: 1. This chain connects TRBV7-9 to TRBJ1-1; 9 nucleotides align to TRBD1. The sequence derives from an adult with Crohn's disease. Material: ileal tissue. CDR3 amino acids: CASSLGDRENTEAFF. In nucleotides, the CDR3 is TGTGCCAGCAGCTTAGGGGACAGGGAGAACACTGAAGCTTTCTTT.